The clone carrying this T cell receptor beta chain was counted between two and nine times. Clones were sequenced by immunoSEQ multiplex PCR, and TCRdb holds only the in-frame ones, with some missing. The sample includes tens of thousands of clones, approximately 96% of them seen just once. These data originate in a study of technical replicates of blood from a handful of donors. With V trimmed by 7 bases and J by 0 bases, 4 bases remained unmatched. The CDR3 covers 15 residues. The germline V gene encodes CDR1 MNHEY and CDR2 SVGAGI. The receptor's source is a human donor in good health. Sequenced: T cells isolated from PBMCs. This rearrangement joins TRBV6-5 to TRBJ2-1; 9 positions agree with TRBD2. CDR3: CASKRTSDSYNEQFF. The CDR3 DNA sequence: TGTGCCAGCAAGAGGACTAGCGACTCCTACAATGAGCAGTTCTTC.